A selection of T cell receptor beta chains follows, all from one sample in a study of cytomegalovirus exposure and HLA in healthy donors. Libraries were prepared by immunoSEQ multiplex PCR; TCRdb keeps only in-frame clonotypes and omits some of them. Of approximately 190,000 clones detected, roughly 85% appear once; the ten largest clones hold about 1.7%. Sequenced: PBMCs. The receptors derive from a young woman in good health and CMV-seronegative. Both conserved end residues are part of each CDR3. Each record gives: V gene, J gene, clone size, CDR3 length, D gene, CDR3 protein, CDR3 DNA. The D gene is left open where the match is weak. Clone size appears in some rows only: once, few, many, or a class for an expanded clone.

V gene: TRBV5-4; J gene: TRBJ1-1; clone size: -; CDR3 length: 14; D gene: TRBD1; CDR3 protein: CASSVDRGDTEAFF; CDR3 DNA: TGTGCCAGCAGCGTGGACAGGGGGGACACTGAAGCTTTCTTT
V gene: TRBV18; J gene: TRBJ2-2; clone size: -; CDR3 length: 14; D gene: -; CDR3 protein: CASSPLQGSGELFF; CDR3 DNA: TGTGCCAGCTCACCTCTGCAGGGGTCCGGGGAGCTGTTTTTT
V gene: TRBV19; J gene: TRBJ2-7; clone size: -; CDR3 length: 14; D gene: -; CDR3 protein: CASSKGLTTYEQYF; CDR3 DNA: TGTGCCAGTAGTAAGGGACTCACTACCTACGAGCAGTACTTC
V gene: TRBV28; J gene: TRBJ2-6; clone size: -; CDR3 length: 13; D gene: -; CDR3 protein: CASSLQGANVLTF; CDR3 DNA: TGTGCCAGCAGTTTGCAGGGGGCCAACGTCCTGACTTTC
V gene: TRBV7-9; J gene: TRBJ2-1; clone size: once; CDR3 length: 15; D gene: TRBD2; CDR3 protein: CASSPIAGGLNEQFF; CDR3 DNA: TGTGCCAGCAGCCCCATAGCGGGAGGCCTCAATGAGCAGTTCTTC
V gene: TRBV19; J gene: TRBJ2-6; clone size: -; CDR3 length: 16; D gene: -; CDR3 protein: CASSWTIGSGANVLTF; CDR3 DNA: TGTGCCAGTAGTTGGACAATCGGCTCTGGGGCCAACGTCCTGACTTTC
V gene: TRBV6-6; J gene: TRBJ1-2; clone size: -; CDR3 length: 15; D gene: TRBD1; CDR3 protein: CASSYTKTGGDGYTF; CDR3 DNA: TGTGCCAGCAGTTACACTAAAACAGGGGGCGATGGCTACACCTTC
V gene: TRBV9; J gene: TRBJ1-2; clone size: -; CDR3 length: 14; D gene: -; CDR3 protein: CASSSFGGANGYTF; CDR3 DNA: TGTGCCAGCAGCTCCTTCGGGGGAGCGAATGGCTACACCTTC
V gene: TRBV29-1; J gene: TRBJ2-2; clone size: -; CDR3 length: 11; D gene: TRBD2; CDR3 protein: CSVGGGGELFF; CDR3 DNA: TGCAGCGTTGGGGGGGGCGGGGAGCTGTTTTTT
V gene: TRBV5-1; J gene: TRBJ1-3; clone size: -; CDR3 length: 17; D gene: TRBD1; CDR3 protein: CASSLTASGGGGNTIYF; CDR3 DNA: TGCGCCAGCAGCCTTACGGCCTCAGGGGGAGGTGGAAACACCATATATTTT
V gene: TRBV7-8; J gene: TRBJ2-1; clone size: once; CDR3 length: 15; D gene: TRBD2; CDR3 protein: CASSLLAGEYNEQFF; CDR3 DNA: TGTGCCAGCAGCTTACTAGCGGGAGAATACAATGAGCAGTTCTTC
V gene: TRBV9; J gene: TRBJ2-7; clone size: -; CDR3 length: 15; D gene: TRBD1; CDR3 protein: CASSVADRPGYEQYF; CDR3 DNA: TGTGCCAGCAGCGTAGCGGACAGGCCAGGCTACGAGCAGTACTTC
V gene: TRBV7-2; J gene: TRBJ2-7; clone size: -; CDR3 length: 13; D gene: TRBD1; CDR3 protein: CASSLGQGDEQYF; CDR3 DNA: TGTGCCAGCAGCTTAGGACAGGGGGACGAGCAGTACTTC
V gene: TRBV4-3; J gene: TRBJ1-1; clone size: -; CDR3 length: 14; D gene: -; CDR3 protein: CASSQDRGNTEAFF; CDR3 DNA: TGCGCCAGCAGCCAAGACCGGGGGAACACTGAAGCTTTCTTT
V gene: TRBV6-6; J gene: TRBJ1-5; clone size: -; CDR3 length: 16; D gene: -; CDR3 protein: CASSYGGGGLNQPQHF; CDR3 DNA: TGTGCCAGCAGTTACGGGGGGGGAGGTCTCAATCAGCCCCAGCATTTT
V gene: TRBV4-1; J gene: TRBJ2-1; clone size: -; CDR3 length: 14; D gene: TRBD2; CDR3 protein: CASSPGLVFTEQFF; CDR3 DNA: TGCGCCAGCAGCCCCGGACTAGTATTCACTGAGCAGTTCTTC
V gene: TRBV14; J gene: TRBJ1-1; clone size: -; CDR3 length: 13; D gene: -; CDR3 protein: CASSPVRYGAAFF; CDR3 DNA: TGTGCCAGCAGCCCAGTGCGATATGGGGCGGCTTTCTTT
V gene: TRBV2; J gene: TRBJ2-7; clone size: -; CDR3 length: 13; D gene: TRBD2; CDR3 protein: CASTEREGREQYF; CDR3 DNA: TGTGCCAGCACCGAGCGGGAGGGCCGCGAGCAGTACTTC
V gene: TRBV29-1; J gene: TRBJ2-7; clone size: -; CDR3 length: 14; D gene: -; CDR3 protein: CSVVLAGKLYEQYF; CDR3 DNA: TGCAGCGTTGTTCTGGCAGGGAAACTTTACGAGCAGTACTTC
V gene: TRBV7-9; J gene: TRBJ1-3; clone size: once; CDR3 length: 15; D gene: -; CDR3 protein: CASSLDTSSGNTIYF; CDR3 DNA: TGTGCCAGCAGCTTAGATACGAGCTCTGGAAACACCATATATTTT
V gene: TRBV28; J gene: TRBJ2-7; clone size: -; CDR3 length: 14; D gene: -; CDR3 protein: CASISGSSSYEQYF; CDR3 DNA: TGTGCCAGCATCTCCGGGTCGAGCTCCTACGAGCAGTACTTC
V gene: TRBV6-5; J gene: TRBJ2-7; clone size: -; CDR3 length: 15; D gene: -; CDR3 protein: CASSEGATLAYEQYF; CDR3 DNA: TGTGCCAGCAGCGAGGGCGCGACACTCGCCTACGAGCAGTACTTC
V gene: TRBV27; J gene: TRBJ2-1; clone size: -; CDR3 length: 13; D gene: -; CDR3 protein: CASSFFEYNEQFF; CDR3 DNA: TGTGCCAGCAGTTTCTTCGAGTACAATGAGCAGTTCTTC
V gene: TRBV10-1; J gene: TRBJ2-2; clone size: -; CDR3 length: 18; D gene: TRBD2; CDR3 protein: CASSGGLAGEGSTGELFF; CDR3 DNA: TGCGCCAGCAGTGGCGGCCTAGCGGGGGAAGGAAGCACCGGGGAGCTGTTTTTT
V gene: TRBV5-1; J gene: TRBJ2-1; clone size: -; CDR3 length: 15; D gene: -; CDR3 protein: CASSHLAGTYNEQFF; CDR3 DNA: TGCGCCAGCAGCCACTTGGCGGGGACCTACAATGAGCAGTTCTTC
V gene: TRBV4-3; J gene: TRBJ2-7; clone size: few; CDR3 length: 14; D gene: -; CDR3 protein: CASSQGGGGYEQYF; CDR3 DNA: TGCGCCAGCAGCCAAGGGGGAGGGGGTTACGAGCAGTACTTC